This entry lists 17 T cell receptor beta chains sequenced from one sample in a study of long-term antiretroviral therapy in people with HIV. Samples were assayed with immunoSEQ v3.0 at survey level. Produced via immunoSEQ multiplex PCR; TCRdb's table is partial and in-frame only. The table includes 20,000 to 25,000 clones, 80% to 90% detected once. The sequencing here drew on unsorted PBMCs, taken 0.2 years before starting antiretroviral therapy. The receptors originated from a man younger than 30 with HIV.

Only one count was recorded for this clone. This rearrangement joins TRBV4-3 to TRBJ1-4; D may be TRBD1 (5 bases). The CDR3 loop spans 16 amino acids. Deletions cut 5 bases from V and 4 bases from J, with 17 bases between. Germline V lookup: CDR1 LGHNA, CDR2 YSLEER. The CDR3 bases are TGCGCCAGCAGCACCCGGGGAGGGGCGTTTAATGAAAAACTGTTTTTT. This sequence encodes CASSTRGGAFNEKLFF.

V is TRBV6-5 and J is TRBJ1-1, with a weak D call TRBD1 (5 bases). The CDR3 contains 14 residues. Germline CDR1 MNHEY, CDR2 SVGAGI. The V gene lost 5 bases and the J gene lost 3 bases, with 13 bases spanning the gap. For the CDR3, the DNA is TGTGCCAGCAGTCGGCGGGGCGCGCACACTGAAGCTTTCTTT. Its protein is CASSRRGAHTEAFF.

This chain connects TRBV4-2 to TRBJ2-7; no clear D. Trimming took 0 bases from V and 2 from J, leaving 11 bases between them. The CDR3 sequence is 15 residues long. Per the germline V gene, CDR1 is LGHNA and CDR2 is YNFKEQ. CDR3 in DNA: TGTGCCAGCAGCCAAGAAGTATCCCCAACCTACGAGCAGTACTTC. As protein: CASSQEVSPTYEQYF.

Here the CDR3 reads CASSLAPDIYEQYF. For the CDR3, the DNA is TGTGCCAGCAGCTTGGCCCCGGACATCTACGAGCAGTACTTC. This chain joins TRBV13 and TRBJ2-7; perhaps TRBD1 as D (5 bases). CDR3 length: 14 amino acids. V dropped 3 bases and J dropped 3 bases, with 12 bases sitting between them. In germline, CDR1 is PRHDT, CDR2 FYEKMQ (reference sequence).

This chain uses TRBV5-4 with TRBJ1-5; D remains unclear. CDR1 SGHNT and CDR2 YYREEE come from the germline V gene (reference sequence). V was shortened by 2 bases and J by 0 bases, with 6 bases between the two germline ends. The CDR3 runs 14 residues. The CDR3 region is CASSFDGSNQPQHF. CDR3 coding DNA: TGTGCCAGCAGCTTCGACGGTAGCAATCAGCCCCAGCATTTT.

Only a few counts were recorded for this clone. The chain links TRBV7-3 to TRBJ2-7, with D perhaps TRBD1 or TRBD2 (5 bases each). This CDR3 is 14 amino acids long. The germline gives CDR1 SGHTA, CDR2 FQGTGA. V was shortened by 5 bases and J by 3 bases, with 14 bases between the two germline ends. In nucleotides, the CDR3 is TGTGCCAGCAGCCCGTTAGCTGGGGGCTACGAGCAGTACTTC. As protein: CASSPLAGGYEQYF.

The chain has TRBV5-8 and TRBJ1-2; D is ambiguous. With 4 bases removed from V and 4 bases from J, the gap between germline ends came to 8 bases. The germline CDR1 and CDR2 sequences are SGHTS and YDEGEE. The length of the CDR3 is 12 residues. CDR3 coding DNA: TGTGCCAGCAGCCAATACCGCTATGGCTACACCTTC. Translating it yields CASSQYRYGYTF.

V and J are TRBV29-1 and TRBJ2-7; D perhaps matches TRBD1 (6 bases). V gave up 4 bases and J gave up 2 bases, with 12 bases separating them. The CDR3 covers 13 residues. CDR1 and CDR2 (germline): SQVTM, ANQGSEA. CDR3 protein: CSVGGGQPYEQYF. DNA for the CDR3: TGCAGCGTTGGAGGAGGACAGCCCTACGAGCAGTACTTC.

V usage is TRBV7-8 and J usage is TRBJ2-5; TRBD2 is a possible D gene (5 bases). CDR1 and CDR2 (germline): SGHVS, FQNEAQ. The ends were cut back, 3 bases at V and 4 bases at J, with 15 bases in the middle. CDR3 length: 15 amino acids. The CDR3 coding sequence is TGTGCCAGCAGCTTGGTAGCGCAAAGGCGAGAGACCCAGTACTTC. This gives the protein CASSLVAQRRETQYF.

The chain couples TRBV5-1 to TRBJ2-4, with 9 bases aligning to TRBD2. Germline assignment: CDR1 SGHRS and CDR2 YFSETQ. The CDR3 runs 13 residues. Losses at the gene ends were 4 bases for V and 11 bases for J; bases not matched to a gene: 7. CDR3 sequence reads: CASSASGVEVQYF. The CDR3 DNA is TGCGCCAGCAGCGCTAGCGGGGTCGAGGTTCAGTACTTC.

The CDR3 region has the DNA TGCGCCAGCAGCTACACTAATGAAAAACTGTTTTTT. Translated: CASSYTNEKLFF. J is TRBJ1-4 and V is TRBV5-1; D uncertain. The germline V gene has CDR1 SGHRS and CDR2 YFSETQ. Trimming pared 3 bases from V and 2 bases from J, leaving 2 bases between. The CDR3 length is 12 residues.

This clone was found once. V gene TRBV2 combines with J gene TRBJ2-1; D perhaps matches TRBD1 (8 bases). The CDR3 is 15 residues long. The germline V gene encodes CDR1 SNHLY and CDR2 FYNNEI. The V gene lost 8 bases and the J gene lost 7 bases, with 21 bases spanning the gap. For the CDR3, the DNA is TGTGCCAGCCAAGTCGGGGGGACAGGAGGGAATGAGCAGTTCTTC. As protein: CASQVGGTGGNEQFF.

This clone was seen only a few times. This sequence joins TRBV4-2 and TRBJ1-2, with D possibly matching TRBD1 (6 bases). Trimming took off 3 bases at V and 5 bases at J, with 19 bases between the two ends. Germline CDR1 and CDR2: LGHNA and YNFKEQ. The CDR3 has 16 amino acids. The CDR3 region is CASSHWVEDSSYGYTF. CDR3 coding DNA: TGTGCCAGCAGCCATTGGGTCGAGGACAGCTCTTATGGCTACACCTTC.

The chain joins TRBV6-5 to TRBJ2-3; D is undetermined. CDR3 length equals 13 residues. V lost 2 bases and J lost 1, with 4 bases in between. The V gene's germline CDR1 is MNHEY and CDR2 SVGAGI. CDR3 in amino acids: CASSYSGTDTQYF. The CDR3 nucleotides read TGTGCCAGCAGTTACAGCGGCACAGATACGCAGTATTTT.

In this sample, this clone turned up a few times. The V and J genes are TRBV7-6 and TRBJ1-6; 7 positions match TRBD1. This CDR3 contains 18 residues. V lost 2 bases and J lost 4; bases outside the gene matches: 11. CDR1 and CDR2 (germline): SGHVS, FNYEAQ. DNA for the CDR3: TGTGCCAGCAGCTTACACCCAAACAGGGGAGGGTATAATTCACCCCTCCACTTT. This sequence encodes CASSLHPNRGGYNSPLHF.

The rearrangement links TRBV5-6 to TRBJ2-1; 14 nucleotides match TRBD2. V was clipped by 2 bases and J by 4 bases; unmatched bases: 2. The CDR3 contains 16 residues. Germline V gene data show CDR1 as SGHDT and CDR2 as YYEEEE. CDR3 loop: CASSFGTSGGYNEQFF. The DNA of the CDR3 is TGTGCCAGCAGCTTTGGGACTAGCGGGGGATACAATGAGCAGTTCTTC.

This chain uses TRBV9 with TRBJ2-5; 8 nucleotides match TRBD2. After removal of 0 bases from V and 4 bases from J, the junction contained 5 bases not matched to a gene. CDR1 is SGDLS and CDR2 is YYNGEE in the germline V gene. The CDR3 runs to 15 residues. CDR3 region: CASSVASGRLETQYF. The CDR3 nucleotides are TGTGCCAGCAGCGTAGCTAGCGGGCGGTTAGAGACCCAGTACTTC.